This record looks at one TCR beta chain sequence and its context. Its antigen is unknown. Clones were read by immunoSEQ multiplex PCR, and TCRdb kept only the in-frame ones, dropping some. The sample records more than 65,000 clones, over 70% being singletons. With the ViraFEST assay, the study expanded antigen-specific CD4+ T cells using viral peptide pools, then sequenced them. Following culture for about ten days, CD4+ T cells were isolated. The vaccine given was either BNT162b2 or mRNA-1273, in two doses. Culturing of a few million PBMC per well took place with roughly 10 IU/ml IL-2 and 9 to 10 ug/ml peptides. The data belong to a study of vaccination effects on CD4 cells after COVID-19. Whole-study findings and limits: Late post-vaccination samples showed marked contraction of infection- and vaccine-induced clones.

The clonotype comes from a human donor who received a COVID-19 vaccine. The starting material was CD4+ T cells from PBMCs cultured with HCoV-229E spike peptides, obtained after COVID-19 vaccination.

The CDR3, as DNA: TGTGCCAGCAGTCCCCCGTTGGACACCGGGGAGCTGTTTTTT. Translating gives CASSPPLDTGELFF. The rearrangement links TRBV27 to TRBJ2-2; no firm D call. Germline V gene lookup returns CDR1 MNHEY and CDR2 SMNVEV (reference sequence). The CDR3 loop spans 14 amino acids. Trimming removed 5 bases at V and 3 bases at J, with 10 bases between.